This T cell receptor beta chain was retrieved from a study of CD4 T cells in relation to SARS-CoV-2 and coronaviruses (dated by TCRdb to the early 2020s). In the study overall: The ViraFEST assay cultured PBMCs with antigen for roughly 11 days, then sequenced TCR beta CDR3s to find antigen-specific clonal expansions. Shared crossreactive spike epitopes were mapped to their HLA restriction using patient-derived lymphoblastoid cell lines. The study assessed, at the TCR clonotype level, memory CD4+ T cell crossreactivity between SARS-CoV-2 and common cold coronavirus spike proteins. A different, Illumina-based TCR-beta assay was used to sequence expansion assays from other donors in the study. An HIV-1 Nef peptide pool or a no-peptide culture served as the negative reference condition. The Adaptive Biotechnologies TCR-sequencing kit was used to sequence samples from three pre-COVID donors and the naive versus memory experiments, whereas other data were Illumina-based. Broad study findings and their caveats: Crossreactivity analysis was centred on spike protein, so crossreactivity against other viral proteins was not assessed. Pre-pandemic and post-infection samples were not both contributed by any donor, so tracing of the source of pre-existing responses was limited. Crossreactive clones showed significantly weaker SARS-CoV-2-driven expansion than monoreactive clones, consistent with antigenic imprinting. The study was limited by small numbers of patients and tested TCRs. Memory CD4+ clonotypes crossrecognizing SARS-CoV-2 and at least one common cold coronavirus spike were found in approximately 60% of donors.

On this clone: Its binding antigen is unknown. There are no base qualities to consult, and no much larger clone falls within one base.

The germline V gene encodes CDR1 LGHNA and CDR2 YSLEER. Measured from the cysteine to the phenylalanine, the CDR3 is 16 residues long. Kept here is only the CDR3 DNA, which spans 48 bases and is read in frame from base 1. V is reduced by 1 base and J by 10 bases, leaving a spacing of 20 bases between them. CD4+ T cells from unexposed donors were collected before the COVID-19 pandemic (2011-2018). The EasySep CD4+ T cell isolation kit was used to isolate CD4+ T cells once the cultures had run for roughly eleven days. As far as cell numbers permitted, CD4+ T cells from unexposed donors were tested for reactivity against SARS-CoV-2 S and N as well as four spike pools from common cold coronaviruses. Each well held more than 1.5 million PBMCs cultured in IMDM containing about 5% human AB serum and 10 IU/ml IL-2. Half of the culture medium was replaced with fresh IL-2-containing medium on days 3 and 7. Triplicate replicate wells were generally used for each peptide culture condition. Leukapheresis product for the unexposed donors was purchased commercially. Ficoll-Paque PLUS gradient centrifugation was used to isolate PBMCs from leukapheresis product or whole blood. The PBMCs went either fresh into the expansion assay or into cryopreservation at -140 degrees C. The QIAamp Micro DNA Kit was used to extract genomic DNA from the CD4+ T cells.

Libraries were prepared through the immunoSEQ multiplex PCR assay. Concerning the study's data processing: During preprocessing, nonproductive sequences were removed, as were CDR3s that did not start with C, did not end with F or W, or were shorter than 7 amino acids. Antigen-specific clonotypes were called with the MANAFEST web app on the basis of expansion relative to the reference and to other culture wells. To be counted as positive, a clone had to show significant expansion compared with the reference culture, at an FDR below 0.05, in 2 of 3 replicate wells. To be called positive, a clone also had to show significant expansion compared with every other tandem well and an odds ratio greater than 5. After three terminal residues were trimmed from each end, CDR3 homology was quantified as pairwise Levenshtein distance using the stringdist R package. In its TCRdb copy, this immuneACCESS table keeps in-frame sequences only and misses some clones. Where compared with another copy, unresolved V genes explain less than half of these, and the others have no known cause. The V and J calls and clone size come from that table; D and trimming were worked out from the DNA. This sample gives 20,000 or so clones in total; about 80% of them show up just once. Around 11% of the sample goes to the ten largest clones.

The TCR originated in a human donor in good health. Sequencing was carried out using CD4+ T cells from PBMCs, cultured in vitro. The chain uses TRBV4-3 and TRBJ2-1; the best D guess is TRBD1, with 6 bases matching. The nucleotide sequence is given as TGCGCCAGCAGCCAAGGGGGCAGGGGCCTCCGGGGAGAGCAGTTCTTC. Translated, it reads CASSQGGRGLRGEQFF.